This TCR beta chain was retrieved from a study of brain T cells in children with intractable seizures listed by TCRdb under 2021. Context from the whole study: As a first screen for immune gene transcripts, resected brain tissue from 40 to 60 pediatric epilepsy surgery cases was run on a NanoString immunology panel. Among the roughly 12 selected surgery cases, pre-surgery blood was additionally sequenced for eight, leaving four cases with brain tissue only.

The germline V gene specifies WSHSY as CDR1 and SAAADI as CDR2. The germline V and J ends show losses of 4 bases and 1 base respectively, and no gene match explains 1 base of the junction. The CDR3 starts with the cysteine, ends with the phenylalanine, and has 14 residues. The CDR3 DNA has 42 bases and is translated from base 1. Per the publication, the time point label means: resected brain tissue, or blood drawn just prior to surgery. The surgery cases with the highest brain T cell transcript signatures were chosen for TCR beta chain sequencing of brain tissue, and also of blood when blood was available. Patients had been treated with at least one anti-epileptic drug before surgery. TCR-sequenced patients were children with drug-resistant epilepsy due to tuberous sclerosis complex, focal cortical dysplasia, Rasmussen encephalitis or hemimegalencephaly. The blood samples were collected right before the epilepsy surgery. The Monarch genomic DNA purification kit was used to extract bulk genomic DNA from unsorted brain tissue and whole blood.

Here is what the overall study found, with its caveats: The patients' HCMV serostatus was not known, and viral specificity was inferred solely from CDR3 sequence similarity. Because sequencing depth differed between pre- and post-surgery blood, the absence of clones from the pre-surgery sample may reflect undersampling.

The immunoSEQ assay was applied to genomic DNA to generate the TCR beta chain sequences. Per the source publication's procedure: CDR3 sequences that did not begin with the conserved framework cysteine at position 104 were removed by hand. Clonality was calculated as one minus the normalized Shannon's Diversity Index, with values ranging from 0 (maximal diversity) to 1 (oligoclonal). Differences in the frequency of the same CDR3 between samples, such as brain versus blood, were assessed with chi-squared comparison-of-proportions tests. Public clonotypes were found by searching immuneACCESS, and the VDJdb browser was used to assess similarity to known antiviral clonotypes. TCRdb retrieved this table from immuneACCESS and kept in-frame rearrangements only. Not all clones are present; in checked studies, unresolved V genes account for under half, and no reason is known for the remainder. D and trimming come from the DNA, and the V and J calls and clone size come from that table. A total of tens of thousands of clones appear in this sample, about 93% of them only once. The ten largest clonotypes hold around 22% of the sample.

Turning to this clone: Its target antigen remains unknown. Qualities for individual bases were not recorded, and no much larger clone is one base off.

The sequences come from peripheral blood, collected at surgery. The V and J genes are TRBV10-2 and TRBJ2-1; TRBD2 lines up with 7 middle nucleotides. This TCR derives from a girl aged 2-9 years with Rasmussen encephalitis and intractable seizures. The DNA is as follows: TGCGCCAGCAGTGGGGAGGGTTCCTACAATGAGCAGTTCTTC. This is translated as CASSGEGSYNEQFF.